This entry lists 23 T cell receptor beta chains sequenced from one sample in a study of blood T cell repertoires in COVID-19. Profiled with immunoSEQ multiplex PCR; TCRdb holds only in-frame clones, not every one. Among about 68,000 clones listed, just over 90% were seen once. Sequenced material: peripheral blood. These receptors were obtained from a man in his fifties with COVID-19, enrolled during active disease.

The chain combines TRBV5-1 with TRBJ2-5; the match to TRBD2 covers 13 bases. The junction had 5 bases not matched to a gene; V was cut back by 4 bases and J by 2 bases. Germline CDR1 reads SGHRS; CDR2 reads YFSETQ. This CDR3 contains 16 residues. The CDR3 region has the DNA TGCGCCAGCAGCACCGGGGGACTAGCGGGACAAGAGACCCAGTACTTC. Protein: CASSTGGLAGQETQYF.

The J gene is TRBJ1-6, the V gene TRBV9, with D unclear. The CDR3 is 13 amino acids. The germline V gene encodes CDR1 SGDLS and CDR2 YYNGEE. V dropped 3 bases and J dropped 9 bases, with 10 bases sitting between them. CDR3 DNA sequence: TGTGCCAGCAGCGCTTCCCCCCGTTCACCCCTCCACTTT. Encoded protein: CASSASPRSPLHF.

This chain uses TRBV5-1 with TRBJ2-5; possible D gene TRBD1, 6 bases. The CDR3 totals 13 residues. V was pared by 5 bases and J by 13 bases, with 21 bases between. From germline, CDR1 is SGHRS and CDR2 YFSETQ. The CDR3 DNA follows: TGCGCCAGCAGTGAGGGGGAGCGGACGGTACGGTACTTC. This gives the protein CASSEGERTVRYF.

V usage is TRBV6-5 and J usage is TRBJ1-6; no clear D. CDR1 is MNHEY and CDR2 is SVGAGI in the germline V gene. Between the trimmed V and J ends, which lost 6 bases and 7 bases, there was a span of 16 bases. The length of the CDR3 is 15 residues. The DNA of the CDR3 is TGTGCCAGCAGCCCCCCCGGCGGGCTAAATTCACCCCTCCACTTT. Its protein is CASSPPGGLNSPLHF.

The rearrangement uses TRBV28 and TRBJ2-7; D remains unclear. V was trimmed by 7 bases and J by 3 bases, leaving 19 bases between them. The germline V gene has CDR1 MDHEN and CDR2 SYDVKM. This CDR3 has 15 residues. CDR3 protein: CASKVGLPTHYEQYF. The CDR3 DNA reads as TGTGCCAGCAAGGTGGGCCTTCCAACCCACTACGAGCAGTACTTC.

DNA for the CDR3: TGTGCCAGCAGGGGGGGGTGGGAGACCCAGTACTTC. It specifies CASRGGWETQYF. This rearrangement joins TRBV28 to TRBJ2-5; 7 bases are shared with TRBD2. The CDR3 length is 12 residues. The V segment lost 6 bases and the J segment 5 bases; nucleotides outside the gene matches: 3. Germline V gives CDR1 MDHEN, CDR2 SYDVKM.

The V and J genes are TRBV20-1 and TRBJ2-2, with D maybe TRBD1 (6 bases). Germline CDR1 DFQATT, CDR2 SNEGSKA (reference sequence). Trimming pared 8 bases from V and 0 bases from J, leaving 13 bases between. The CDR3 covers 14 residues. CDR3 nucleotide sequence: TGCAGTACTGGTGGACAGTCGAACACCGGGGAGCTGTTTTTT. Translated: CSTGGQSNTGELFF.

V is TRBV18 and J is TRBJ1-1; D unresolved. Trimming removed 3 bases from V and 3 bases from J, with 8 bases in between. The CDR3 loop spans 13 amino acids. The V gene's germline CDR1 is KGHSH and CDR2 LQKENI. The CDR3 DNA reads as TGTGCCAGCTCACCCCTGGGCCACACTGAAGCTTTCTTT. Protein: CASSPLGHTEAFF.

The V and J genes are TRBV6-5 and TRBJ1-2, with a possible D match to TRBD1 (5 bases). Trimming left V 0 bases short and J 4 bases short, with 15 bases between. CDR1 and CDR2 from the germline V gene are MNHEY and SVGAGI. There are 16 residues in the CDR3. DNA for the CDR3: TGTGCCAGCAGTTACTCGATGCTCGGGACTAGCTATGGCTACACCTTC. Protein: CASSYSMLGTSYGYTF.

This clone was counted only a few times. The chain uses TRBV7-3 and TRBJ2-1; 7 bases agree with TRBD1. The V gene end was trimmed by 5 bases and the J gene end by 0 bases; junction bases not matched to a gene: 1. Germline-derived CDR1 and CDR2 are SGHTA and FQGTGA. The CDR3 is made up of 14 amino acids. This CDR3 is CASSPGGSYNEQFF. The DNA for the CDR3 is TGTGCCAGCAGCCCAGGGGGCTCCTACAATGAGCAGTTCTTC.

The V call is TRBV4-1, the J call TRBJ2-7, with D unclear. This CDR3 spans 13 amino acids. V dropped 0 bases and J dropped 3 bases, with 6 bases sitting between them. Germline V gene data show CDR1 as MGHRA and CDR2 as YSYEKL. DNA for the CDR3: TGCGCCAGCAGCCAAGAGCCAGGCTACGAGCAGTACGTC. This codes for CASSQEPGYEQYV.

The chain has TRBV19 and TRBJ2-3; a possible D gene is TRBD1 (5 bases). From germline, CDR1 is LNHDA and CDR2 SQIVND (reference sequence). The V and J ends lost 3 bases and 3 bases respectively, with 16 bases between them. CDR3 length: 16 residues. The CDR3 DNA sequence: TGTGCCAGTAGTATTACGGCCCGCAGGGCTACAGATACGCAGTATTTT. This gives the protein CASSITARRATDTQYF.

This rearrangement joins TRBV6-6 to TRBJ2-1; D perhaps matches TRBD2 (6 bases). The CDR3 is made up of 12 amino acids. V was trimmed by 5 bases and J by 9 bases, leaving 11 bases between them. Germline V gives CDR1 MNHNY, CDR2 SVGAGI (reference sequence). CDR3 amino acids: CASSPRDSEQFF. The CDR3 DNA is TGTGCCAGCAGTCCGCGGGATTCTGAGCAGTTCTTC.

This chain connects TRBV2 to TRBJ2-5; 11 bases line up with TRBD2. CDR3 length: 15 amino acids. With V trimmed by 4 bases and J by 5 bases, 6 bases remained unmatched. Looked up from germline, CDR1 is SNHLY and CDR2 is FYNNEI. The CDR3 region is CASSVSGRAEETQYF. In DNA form, the CDR3 reads TGTGCCAGCAGTGTTAGCGGGAGGGCTGAGGAGACCCAGTACTTC.

In its sample, this clone was seen once. The chain joins TRBV27 to TRBJ2-1; the match to TRBD2 covers 7 bases. Germline lookup yields CDR1 MNHEY and CDR2 SMNVEV (reference sequence). The trim removed 3 bases at V and 5 bases at J, leaving 7 bases unmatched. CDR3 length: 15 residues. The CDR3 DNA reads as TGTGCCAGCAGTTTCTGGGGGAGGGCCGACAATGAGCAGTTCTTC. Its translation is CASSFWGRADNEQFF.

This clone came up once. The chain has TRBV19 and TRBJ2-3; D is perhaps TRBD2 (5 bases). Germline V gene lookup returns CDR1 LNHDA and CDR2 SQIVND (reference sequence). V lost 4 bases and J lost 6, with 17 bases in between. CDR3 length: 15 amino acids. The CDR3 coding sequence is TGTGCCAGTAGTAGTCTTGGTTCTAGCTCTGATACGCAGTATTTT. Its protein is CASSSLGSSSDTQYF.

The chain has TRBV6-5 and TRBJ2-1; 7 bases are a match to TRBD2. J lost 2 bases, V lost 6 bases, and 1 base had no gene match. The CDR3 spans 13 residues. CDR1 MNHEY and CDR2 SVGAGI come from the germline V gene. Here the CDR3 DNA reads TGTGCCAGCAGCGGGAGGACCTACAATGAGCAGTTCTTC. Its translation is CASSGRTYNEQFF.

The chain is built from TRBV7-2 and TRBJ2-5; tentative D call: TRBD1 (5 bases). The CDR3 covers 15 residues. Germline CDR1 and CDR2: SGHTA and FQGNSA. V dropped 0 bases and J dropped 4 bases, with 12 bases sitting between them. CDR3 amino acids: CASSLAGVGRETQYF. For the CDR3, the DNA is TGTGCCAGCAGCTTAGCAGGGGTCGGACGAGAGACCCAGTACTTC.

This clone has more than one count but fewer than ten. The rearrangement uses TRBV7-9 and TRBJ2-7; 8 bases map to TRBD1. V lost 2 bases and J lost 5; bases outside the gene matches: 5. The germline CDR1 and CDR2 sequences are SEHNR and FQNEAQ (reference sequence). The CDR3 consists of 14 residues. The chain's CDR3 is CASSLLPGGDEQYF. In nucleotides, the CDR3 is TGTGCCAGCAGCTTATTGCCAGGGGGCGACGAGCAGTACTTC.

The CDR3 coding sequence is TGTGCCAGCAGCTTGGCAGGGATCTATGGCTACACCTTC. Its translation is CASSLAGIYGYTF. The J gene is TRBJ1-2, the V gene TRBV5-4; TRBD1 might be the D (5 bases). The CDR3 sequence is 13 residues long. Germline loops: CDR1 SGHNT, CDR2 YYREEE (reference sequence). Trimming left V 0 bases short and J 4 bases short, with 7 bases between. Variable domain in full (rest from reference TRBV5-4 and TRBJ1-2): ETGVTQSPTHLIKTRGQQVTLRCSSQSGHNTVSWYQQALGQGPQFIFQYYREEENGRGNFPPRFSGLQFPNYSSELNVNALELDDSALYLCASSLAGIYGYTFGSGTRLTVV.

V gene TRBV6-6 combines with J gene TRBJ1-1; 7 nucleotides agree with TRBD1. The germline CDR1 and CDR2 sequences are MNHNY and SVGAGI (reference sequence). Trimming took 4 bases from V and 0 from J; bases not matched to a gene: 8. CDR3 length equals 16 residues. CDR3 nucleotide sequence: TGTGCCAGCAGTTCGATTACACAGGGGATGAACACTGAAGCTTTCTTT. Amino acids: CASSSITQGMNTEAFF.

The chain links TRBV19 to TRBJ2-7; D is perhaps TRBD1 (6 bases). CDR1 and CDR2 (germline): LNHDA, SQIVND (reference sequence). The CDR3 extends over 15 amino acids. V lost 4 bases to trimming and J lost 4 bases, with 17 bases between them. CDR3 protein: CASSKSGTPPYEQYF. DNA of the CDR3: TGTGCCAGTAGTAAATCCGGGACACCCCCTTACGAGCAGTACTTC.

The chain uses TRBV19 and TRBJ2-5; possible D gene TRBD2, 5 bases. Per the germline V gene, CDR1 is LNHDA and CDR2 is SQIVND (reference sequence). The CDR3 runs 14 residues. V lost 1 base and J 4 bases, leaving 10 bases between the germline ends. The CDR3 protein is CASSIGAGGETQYF. The CDR3 nucleotides are TGTGCCAGTAGTATAGGGGCGGGCGGAGAGACCCAGTACTTC.